The clone carrying this T cell receptor beta chain was seen once. The sample comes from a study of T-cell reconstitution after alpha-beta-depleted transplantation in children. Molecular barcoding with unique molecular identifiers was used for the TCRbeta library. A single record per CDR3 protein comes from TCRdb applying MiXCR to the PCR reads. The sample contains 610,000 or so distinct CDR3 sequences, 27% of which appear only once. The germline V gene has CDR1 SNHLY and CDR2 FYNNEI. The CDR3 has 15 residues. The ends were cut back, 2 bases at V and 6 bases at J, with 14 bases in the middle. This TCR came from a boy younger than two with Wiskott-Aldrich syndrome, due to receive a stem cell transplant. The source was PBMCs, collected before TCRalphabeta/CD19-depleted stem cell transplant. This chain uses TRBV2 with TRBJ2-1, with D possibly TRBD1 on 5 matching bases. CDR3 DNA sequence: TGTGCCAGCAGTGAAAGGCAGGGCCCCCTCAATGAGCAGTTCTTC. This translates into CASSERQGPLNEQFF.